The rows below give T cell receptor beta chains drawn from one sample of a study of cytomegalovirus exposure and HLA in healthy donors. The method was immunoSEQ multiplex PCR; TCRdb's version includes in-frame clones alone and lacks a portion of them. The repertoire holds some 150,000 clones, with about 80% as singletons. The sample consisted of PBMCs. Source of these receptors: a woman in her fifties or sixties in good health and CMV-seronegative. Each CDR3 is given with its conserved first and last residue. The order of the fields is V gene, D gene, J gene, clone size, CDR3 DNA, CDR3 protein. A D gene is named only where the DNA matches it firmly. Size tells how often a clone was seen (once, few, many) or the class of an expanded clone, and some rows leave it out.

TRBV4-3	TRBD2	TRBJ2-7	NA	TGCGCCAGCAGCCAGGATAGCGGGGGATTCTACGAGCAGTACTTC	CASSQDSGGFYEQYF
TRBV27	TRBD2	TRBJ2-3	NA	TGTGCCAGCAGTTTGGGACTAGCGGGAGGGCCCAGGACAGATACGCAGTATTTT	CASSLGLAGGPRTDTQYF
TRBV5-1	NA	TRBJ1-1	NA	TGCGCCAGCAGCTCAGGGCCCCACACTGAAGCTTTCTTT	CASSSGPHTEAFF
TRBV7-2	NA	TRBJ1-1	once	TGTGCCAGCAGCCCGGCGGGAGGGCTTTGGAACACTGAAGCTTTCTTT	CASSPAGGLWNTEAFF
TRBV12-5	TRBD2	TRBJ2-1	NA	TGTGCTAGTGCACTAGCGGGGCGCTCCTACAATGAGCAGTTCTTC	CASALAGRSYNEQFF
TRBV7-9	NA	TRBJ1-3	NA	TGTGCCAGCAGCTTAGGGACAGACTCTGGAAACACCATATATTTT	CASSLGTDSGNTIYF
TRBV9	TRBD2	TRBJ2-1	NA	TGTGCCAGCAGCAAGACTAGCGGGACCGATGAGCAGTTCTTC	CASSKTSGTDEQFF
TRBV6-1	NA	TRBJ2-3	NA	TGTGCCAGCAGTAAGGGCGGACGGGAAGATACGCAGTATTTT	CASSKGGREDTQYF
TRBV6-9	TRBD1	TRBJ2-1	few	TGTGCCAGCAGCCCCCGACAGGGGGGTGAGCAGTTCTTC	CASSPRQGGEQFF
TRBV19	TRBD1	TRBJ2-1	NA	TGTGCCAGTAGTATGGTTCAGGGGGTCAAATACAATGAGCAGTTCTTC	CASSMVQGVKYNEQFF
TRBV6-5	TRBD1	TRBJ2-7	NA	TGTGCCAGCAGTATTCGACCGGGACAGGAATACGAGCAGTACTTC	CASSIRPGQEYEQYF
TRBV4-2	TRBD1	TRBJ2-7	NA	TGTGCCAGCAGCCAAGATTGGGGACAGGGCAGTCACGAGCAGTACTTC	CASSQDWGQGSHEQYF
TRBV7-7	NA	TRBJ2-5	NA	TGTGCCAGCAGCCCGGGGAGTCTGGGGCAAGAGACCCAGTACTTC	CASSPGSLGQETQYF
TRBV6-6	TRBD2	TRBJ2-2	NA	TGTGCCAGCAGCCTAGCGGAGCACACCGGGGAGCTGTTTTTT	CASSLAEHTGELFF
TRBV27	TRBD1	TRBJ1-2	few	TGTGCCAGCAGGAGACCGGGACAGGGGAAGTTAGGTGGCTACACCTTC	CASRRPGQGKLGGYTF
TRBV19	TRBD1	TRBJ1-1	NA	TGTGCCAGTAGTGGGTTACAGGGGGCAGGTGAAGCTTTCTTT	CASSGLQGAGEAFF
TRBV4-3	TRBD1	TRBJ1-2	NA	TGCGCCAGCAGCCGGACAGGGCAAACTCTTGGCTACACCTTC	CASSRTGQTLGYTF
TRBV12-5	TRBD2	TRBJ2-5	NA	TGTGCTAGTGGTTTGGGGGGACTAGCGGGCCAAGAGACCCAGTACTTC	CASGLGGLAGQETQYF
TRBV7-2	NA	TRBJ1-2	NA	TGTGCCAGCAGCCCATCTAGGATGGGTGGCTACACCTTC	CASSPSRMGGYTF
TRBV19	NA	TRBJ2-2	NA	TGTGCCAGTAAGGTGCAGGTACTTAACACCGGGGAGCTGTTTTTT	CASKVQVLNTGELFF
TRBV6-5	NA	TRBJ1-4	NA	TGTGCCAGCAGTTATGGGACTGCCGCAACTAATGAAAAACTGTTTTTT	CASSYGTAATNEKLFF
TRBV28	NA	TRBJ2-7	NA	TGTGCCAGCAGTTTACCCCCCGGGATTTCCGACGAGCAGTACTTC	CASSLPPGISDEQYF
TRBV6-5	TRBD2	TRBJ2-1	NA	TGTGCCAGCACCAAGAGCGGGAGGTCCTACAATGAGCAGTTCTTC	CASTKSGRSYNEQFF
TRBV6-6	NA	TRBJ1-2	once	TGTGCCAGCAGTACCTTCTGGGGGCTCGGCTACACCTTC	CASSTFWGLGYTF
TRBV6-5	NA	TRBJ1-2	NA	TGTGCCAGCAGTCGGGGGGGGTTCTATGGCTACACCTTC	CASSRGGFYGYTF
TRBV7-2	NA	TRBJ1-5	once	TGTGCCAGCAGCCGACGGGGGGATCAGCCCCAGCATTTT	CASSRRGDQPQHF
TRBV4-1	NA	TRBJ1-4	NA	TGCGCCAGCAGCCAAGAGTCCACCGGGGGTGAAAAACTGTTTTTT	CASSQESTGGEKLFF
TRBV5-1	TRBD1	TRBJ2-7	NA	TGCGCCAGCAGAAGACAGGGGGTCTACGAGCAGTACTTC	CASRRQGVYEQYF
TRBV5-6	NA	TRBJ1-1	NA	TGTGCCAGCAGCTTGGAAACAGTCGGATTTGAGGCTTTCTTT	CASSLETVGFEAFF
TRBV11-2	NA	TRBJ2-2	NA	TGTGCCAGCAGCTTGATGACAGCAAAGGACACCGGGGAGCTGTTTTTT	CASSLMTAKDTGELFF
TRBV5-4	TRBD1	TRBJ2-3	few	TGCGCCAGCAGCCAGTCAGGACAGGGTGGGGTAGATACGCAGTATTTT	CASSQSGQGGVDTQYF
TRBV7-8	TRBD1	TRBJ1-4	NA	TGTGCCAGCAGCTCGACAGGGGGGCGGGAAAAACTGTTTTTT	CASSSTGGREKLFF
TRBV18	NA	TRBJ2-3	few	TGTGCCAGCTCACAGCAGGGAACTAGCACAGATACGCAGTATTTT	CASSQQGTSTDTQYF
TRBV2	TRBD1	TRBJ2-7	once	TGTGCCAGCAGTCCCGGGACAGGGGGCCCCTACGAGCAGTACTTC	CASSPGTGGPYEQYF
TRBV19	TRBD1	TRBJ1-3	few	TGTGCCAGTAGTAGTGGGACAGCCAACTCTGGAAACACCATATATTTT	CASSSGTANSGNTIYF
TRBV27	TRBD1	TRBJ1-1	NA	TGTGCCAGCAGTTTAAGAAGGGACAGGGACACTGAAGCTTTCTTT	CASSLRRDRDTEAFF
TRBV10-3	TRBD1	TRBJ1-2	NA	TGTGCCATCAGTGAGGGGGGGAACAGGGGTACCGGCTACACCTTC	CAISEGGNRGTGYTF
TRBV4-2	TRBD2	TRBJ2-1	NA	TGTGCCAGCAGCCAATCCTTAGCGGGAGGGCCTTTCAATGAGCAGTTCTTC	CASSQSLAGGPFNEQFF
TRBV29-1	TRBD1	TRBJ1-1	NA	TGCAGCGTTGAGACAGGGATGAACACTGAAGCTTTCTTT	CSVETGMNTEAFF